The clone carrying this TCR beta chain was counted many times. This entry comes from a study of T cells in Graves' hyperthyroidism and ophthalmopathy. Study-level information: At initial diagnosis, before any treatment had begun, peripheral blood was obtained.

Patients having uncontrolled infection, another autoimmune disease, pregnancy or lactation were not included. Trimming removed 0 bases from V and 5 bases from J, with 13 bases in between. The CDR3 covers 15 residues. Per germline, CDR1 SNHLY and CDR2 FYNNEI. Researchers amplified the TCR beta CDR3 regions from RNA transcripts. Initially, a first-round RT-PCR of the TCR CDR3 employed the HTBI primer set. TCRdb redid the calling of the multiplex PCR reads with MiXCR, one entry per CDR3 protein. The table lists roughly 550,000 distinct CDR3 sequences, roughly 15% of them singletons, with approximately 32% in the top ten.

This TCR came from a young woman with Graves' ophthalmopathy. Sequenced sample: blood. The chain joins TRBV2 to TRBJ2-5; D is tentatively TRBD1 or TRBD2 (5 bases each). This CDR3 is CASSEALGRGETQYF. In DNA, the CDR3 is TGTGCCAGCAGTGAAGCGCTGGGGCGAGGGGAGACCCAGTACTTC. Complete variable domain (other parts from reference TRBV2 and TRBJ2-5): EPEVTQTPSHQVTQMGQEVILRCVPISNHLYFYWYRQILGQKVEFLVSFYNNEISEKSEIFDDQFSVERPDGSNFTLKIRSTKLEDSAMYFCASSEALGRGETQYFGPGTRLLVL.